The 25 T cell receptor beta chains reported below all come from one sample, sequenced in a study of blood T cell repertoires in COVID-19. Some clones are missing from TCRdb's copy, which holds only in-frame ones; the method was immunoSEQ multiplex PCR. The sample shows under 350,000 clones, 83% of them seen only once. The sample consisted of peripheral blood. All receptors derive from a woman aged 45-65 years who had recovered from COVID-19.

The chain has TRBV11-2 and TRBJ2-7, with 8 bases identical to TRBD2. The CDR3 runs to 17 residues. CDR1 is SGHAT and CDR2 is FQNNGV in the germline V gene. V shed 3 bases, J shed 1 base, and the junction held 11 bases outside the gene matches. The DNA for the CDR3 is TGTGCCAGCAGCTTCGGAAAACTCGGGGGGGTTTCCTACGAGCAGTACTTC. It yields the protein CASSFGKLGGVSYEQYF. The full variable domain, with the rest looked up from reference TRBV11-2 and TRBJ2-7, is EAGVAQSPRYKIIEKRQSVAFWCNPISGHATLYWYQQILGQGPKLLIQFQNNGVVDDSQLPKDRFSAERLKGVDSTLKIQPAKLEDSAVYLCASSFGKLGGVSYEQYFGPGTRLTVT.

This chain links TRBV7-2 with TRBJ2-3, with D perhaps matching TRBD2 (6 bases). CDR1 and CDR2 (germline): SGHTA, FQGNSA. CDR3 length: 14 amino acids. V gave up 1 base and J gave up 4 bases, with 9 bases separating them. CDR3 bases: TGTGCCAGCAGCTTAGTACTAGCAGCAGATACGCAGTATTTT. Protein: CASSLVLAADTQYF.

The gene calls are TRBV6-1 and TRBJ1-2; no firm D call. Trimming stripped 3 bases from V and 2 bases from J, with 7 bases between. Germline CDR1 reads MNHNS; CDR2 reads SASEGT. The CDR3 has 13 residues. The CDR3 DNA reads TGTGCCAGCAGTGAGCAGGTGAACTATGGCTACACCTTC. Its translation: CASSEQVNYGYTF.

The chain has TRBV18 and TRBJ1-1, with D possibly TRBD1 on 6 matching bases. Trimming removed 1 base from V and 5 bases from J, with 17 bases in between. The CDR3 is 16 residues long. Germline V CDR1 and CDR2: KGHSH, LQKENI. The CDR3 bases are TGTGCCAGCTCACCACGAAGGGGGGGTTATAAAACTGAAGCTTTCTTT. Encoded protein: CASSPRRGGYKTEAFF. The whole variable domain, remainder taken from reference TRBV18 and TRBJ1-1, is NAGVMQNPRHLVRRRGQEARLRCSPMKGHSHVYWYRQLPEEGLKFMVYLQKENIIDESGMPKERFSAEFPKEGPSILRIQQVVRGDSAAYFCASSPRRGGYKTEAFFGQGTRLTVV.

The chain joins TRBV27 to TRBJ1-1, with D perhaps TRBD1 (5 bases). Germline lookup yields CDR1 MNHEY and CDR2 SMNVEV (reference sequence). This CDR3 has 15 amino acids. V lost 4 bases, J lost 1 base, and 13 bases lay in between. CDR3: CASSSRSGGNTEAFF. The CDR3 region has the DNA TGTGCCAGCAGTTCAAGATCCGGGGGGAACACTGAAGCTTTCTTT.

The J gene is TRBJ2-3, the V gene TRBV5-1; unclear D gene. The ends were cut back, 2 bases at V and 6 bases at J, with 13 bases in the middle. The germline CDR1 and CDR2 sequences are SGHRS and YFSETQ. CDR3 size: 14 residues. In DNA form, the CDR3 reads TGCGCCAGCAGCTTCCCACAGAATACCGATACGCAGTATTTT. This gives the protein CASSFPQNTDTQYF. Full variable domain (remainder filled in from reference TRBV5-1 and TRBJ2-3): KAGVTQTPRYLIKTRGQQVTLSCSPISGHRSVSWYQQTPGQGLQFLFEYFSETQRNKGNFPGRFSGRQFSNSRSEMNVSTLELGDSALYLCASSFPQNTDTQYFGPGTRLTVL.

V and J are TRBV16 and TRBJ2-7; 9 bases are a match to TRBD1. The CDR3 runs 15 residues. J gave up 10 bases and V 2 bases, and 12 bases lay outside the gene matches. CDR1 is KGHSY, CDR2 FQNENV, per germline. CDR3 loop: CASSQPGTGLSTQYF. CDR3 coding DNA: TGTGCCAGCAGCCAACCTGGGACAGGGCTCTCCACCCAGTACTTC.

The chain couples TRBV7-3 to TRBJ2-1, with D possibly matching TRBD1 (7 bases). Per the germline V gene, CDR1 is SGHTA and CDR2 is FQGTGA. Trimming pared 5 bases from V and 5 bases from J, leaving 16 bases between. CDR3 length equals 15 residues. CDR3 sequence reads: CASSLGGTANNEQFF. The CDR3 DNA sequence: TGTGCCAGCAGCCTCGGCGGGACAGCAAACAATGAGCAGTTCTTC.

CDR3 bases: TGTGCCAGCAGTGGACCAGGTGGAGCTTTCTTT. It yields the protein CASSGPGGAFF. The chain couples TRBV2 to TRBJ1-1; D unclear. The CDR3 spans 11 residues. Trimming removed 4 bases from V and 10 bases from J, with 10 bases in between. The germline gives CDR1 SNHLY, CDR2 FYNNEI.

This chain connects TRBV20-1 to TRBJ2-3, with TRBD2 matching 10 bases. The CDR3 is made up of 14 amino acids. The germline V gene encodes CDR1 DFQATT and CDR2 SNEGSKA (reference sequence). Trimming took 3 bases from V and 7 from J; bases not matched to a gene: 7. CDR3 in DNA: TGCAGTGCTAGTCGTAGCGGGGGGAGATATACGCAGTATTTT. Protein product: CSASRSGGRYTQYF.

The V call is TRBV6-2 or TRBV6-3, the J call TRBJ2-7, with D unclear. The CDR3 is 12 residues long. V gave up 5 bases and J gave up 7 bases, with 12 bases separating them. The germline gives CDR1 MNHEY, CDR2 SVGEGT. In DNA form, the CDR3 reads TGTGCCAGCAGTAAATCTACGATGGAGCAGTACTTC. As protein: CASSKSTMEQYF.

The chain employs TRBV7-2 and TRBJ1-2; maybe TRBD1 (5 bases). This CDR3 region has 14 residues. Per germline, CDR1 SGHTA and CDR2 FQGNSA. Trimming stripped 5 bases from V and 4 bases from J, with 14 bases between. The CDR3 here is CASSLYRRGYGYTF. CDR3 nucleotide sequence: TGTGCCAGCAGCCTATACAGGCGCGGCTATGGCTACACCTTC.

The CDR3, as DNA: TGTGCCACCAGTGACCCCAACAGGGATCATACGCAGTATTTT. Its protein product is CATSDPNRDHTQYF. This sequence joins TRBV24-1 and TRBJ2-3; TRBD1 is a possible D gene (6 bases). V lost 4 bases and J lost 7, with 14 bases in between. In germline, CDR1 is KGHDR, CDR2 SFDVKD. The CDR3 covers 14 residues.

The J gene is TRBJ1-1, the V gene TRBV28; no firm D call. The CDR3 runs to 12 residues. Germline lookup yields CDR1 MDHEN and CDR2 SYDVKM. Trimming left V 3 bases short and J 6 bases short, with 8 bases between. The chain's CDR3 is CASSFSSSEAFF. The CDR3, as DNA: TGTGCCAGCAGTTTCTCCTCCTCTGAAGCTTTCTTT.

The chain recombines TRBV5-1 with TRBJ1-2; no clear D. V gave up 4 bases and J gave up 7 bases, with 23 bases separating them. The CDR3 loop spans 16 amino acids. Germline-derived CDR1 and CDR2 are SGHRS and YFSETQ. CDR3 loop: CASSPNSGREYSGYTF. CDR3 DNA: TGCGCCAGCAGCCCCAATTCGGGGAGGGAATACAGTGGCTACACCTTC.

This chain joins TRBV2 and TRBJ2-6; 9 nucleotides align to TRBD1. CDR1 is SNHLY, CDR2 FYNNEI, per germline. CDR3 length: 16 amino acids. Unmatched junction bases numbered 5, after V lost 4 bases and J lost 4 bases. The chain's CDR3 is CASSADRGGGANVLTF. CDR3 nucleotides: TGTGCCAGCAGTGCGGACAGGGGTGGAGGGGCCAACGTCCTGACTTTC.

The rearrangement links TRBV25-1 to TRBJ1-6; D ambiguous. The V end was cut by 6 bases, the J end by 2 bases, with 8 bases between. Per germline, CDR1 MGHDK and CDR2 SYGVNS. The CDR3 loop spans 14 amino acids. In DNA, the CDR3 is TGTGCCAGCAGCCCGGTAACCTATAATTCACCCCTCCACTTT. It yields the protein CASSPVTYNSPLHF. Looking up the rest from reference TRBV25-1 and TRBJ1-6 gives the full variable domain: EADIYQTPRYLVIGTGKKITLECSQTMGHDKMYWYQQDPGMELHLIHYSYGVNSTEKGDLSSESTVSRIRTEHFPLTLESARPSHTSQYLCASSPVTYNSPLHFGNGTRLTVT.

CDR3 DNA sequence: TGTGCCAGCAGCTTGATGTCCGGGACAGGGAGGTACGAGCAGTACTTC. This sequence encodes CASSLMSGTGRYEQYF. V gene TRBV7-9 combines with J gene TRBJ2-7, with 9 bases lining up with TRBD1. The CDR3 totals 16 residues. In germline, CDR1 is SEHNR, CDR2 FQNEAQ (reference sequence). V shed 3 bases, J shed 4 bases, and the junction held 10 bases outside the gene matches.

This clone has only one observation. The rearrangement links TRBV6-5 to TRBJ2-2; D is undetermined. V was pared by 4 bases and J by 3 bases, with 15 bases between. The length of the CDR3 is 16 residues. The germline V gene encodes CDR1 MNHEY and CDR2 SVGAGI. The CDR3 sequence is CASSSYSLEYTGELFF. The CDR3 DNA follows: TGTGCCAGCAGTTCTTACTCTCTAGAATACACCGGGGAGCTGTTTTTT.

This clone was seen more than once but under ten times. This chain joins TRBV6-5 and TRBJ1-2, with a possible D match to TRBD1 (5 bases). V gave up 7 bases and J gave up 7 bases, with 22 bases separating them. CDR1 and CDR2 from the germline V gene are MNHEY and SVGAGI. The CDR3 sequence is 15 residues long. The CDR3 region is CASTPYPIRQGGYTF. In DNA form, the CDR3 reads TGTGCCAGCACTCCTTATCCTATTAGGCAGGGTGGCTACACCTTC.

This clone occurred a few times. The chain uses TRBV20-1 and TRBJ2-1; D gene unclear. The V and J ends lost 2 bases and 6 bases respectively, with 5 bases between them. Looked up from germline, CDR1 is DFQATT and CDR2 is SNEGSKA (reference sequence). The CDR3 is 11 amino acids. CDR3: CSARYTNEQFF. In DNA, the CDR3 is TGCAGTGCTAGATACACCAATGAGCAGTTCTTC.

The chain employs TRBV19 and TRBJ2-2; 9 nucleotides align to TRBD1. Germline V lookup: CDR1 LNHDA, CDR2 SQIVND (reference sequence). CDR3 length equals 14 residues. Trimming took 11 bases from V and 4 from J; bases not matched to a gene: 8. The CDR3 protein is CAGGDREITGELFF. CDR3 nucleotide sequence: TGTGCCGGCGGGGACAGGGAAATCACCGGGGAGCTGTTTTTT.

V usage is TRBV6-2 or TRBV6-3 and J usage is TRBJ2-7, with D possibly TRBD2 on 6 matching bases. In germline, CDR1 is MNHEY, CDR2 SVGEGT. V gave up 5 bases and J gave up 1 base, with 15 bases separating them. The CDR3 has 15 residues. This CDR3 reads CASSRTGEGSYEQYF. The CDR3 bases are TGTGCCAGCAGTCGTACGGGAGAGGGGTCCTACGAGCAGTACTTC.

The V gene is TRBV27, the J gene TRBJ2-3; 7 bases fit TRBD1. The CDR3 has 13 amino acids. V gave up 5 bases and J gave up 6 bases; unmatched junction bases: 5. Looked up from germline, CDR1 is MNHEY and CDR2 is SMNVEV (reference sequence). CDR3 in DNA: TGTGCCAGCAGTATCGGCAGGGGGGATACGCAGTATTTT. It is translated as CASSIGRGDTQYF.

V usage is TRBV7-2 and J usage is TRBJ1-5; no firm D call. This CDR3 is built from 12 residues. Trimming removed 1 base at V and 7 bases at J, with 5 bases between. Germline V gene sequence: CDR1 SGHTA, CDR2 FQGNSA. This chain's CDR3 is CASSLDTQPQHF. In nucleotides, the CDR3 is TGTGCCAGCAGCTTAGATACACAGCCCCAGCATTTT.